This T cell receptor beta chain was obtained from a study of T cell repertoires in cytomegalovirus infection. Study as a whole: CMV infection together with matching HLA type was indicated by public TCR beta signatures.

Study observations and caveats: Identification of carriers of CMV plus the relevant HLA was performed using cumulative public TCR beta family frequency. HLA-C-restricted CMV-specific TCR beta clonotypes were dominant in the ex vivo response.

This clonotype has at least ten counts. The antigen remains unidentified. V gave up 4 bases and J gave up 1 base, with 5 bases separating them. The CDR3 is made up of 13 amino acids. Germline CDR1 reads SGHVS; CDR2 reads FQNEAQ. TCRdb itself ran the reads through MiXCR, one entry per CDR3 protein. The sample consists of some 280,000 distinct CDR3 sequences, about 13% of them appearing once. The sequence was collected from a human donor in good health (CMV status not recorded). Some clones in this sample may be carry-over from other donors' samples. The source material was PBMCs. The genes are TRBV7-8 and TRBJ1-5; D gene ambiguous. The CDR3 DNA reads as TGTGCCAGCAGCTATCAGAGCAATCAGCCCCAGCATTTT. It specifies CASSYQSNQPQHF.